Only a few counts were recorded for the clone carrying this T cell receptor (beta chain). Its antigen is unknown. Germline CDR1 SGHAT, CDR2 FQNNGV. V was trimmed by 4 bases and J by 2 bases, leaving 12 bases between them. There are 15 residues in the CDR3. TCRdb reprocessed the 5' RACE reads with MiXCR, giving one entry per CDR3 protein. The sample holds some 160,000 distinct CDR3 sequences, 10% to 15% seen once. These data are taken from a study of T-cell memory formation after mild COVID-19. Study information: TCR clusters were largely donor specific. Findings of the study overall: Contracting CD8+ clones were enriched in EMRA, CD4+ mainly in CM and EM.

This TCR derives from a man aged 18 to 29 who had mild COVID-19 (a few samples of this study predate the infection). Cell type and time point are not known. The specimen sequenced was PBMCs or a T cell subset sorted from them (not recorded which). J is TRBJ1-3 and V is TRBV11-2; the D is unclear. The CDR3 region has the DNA TGTGCCAGCAGCTCTGGGCGGCGCCCTGGAAACACCATATATTTT. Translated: CASSSGRRPGNTIYF.